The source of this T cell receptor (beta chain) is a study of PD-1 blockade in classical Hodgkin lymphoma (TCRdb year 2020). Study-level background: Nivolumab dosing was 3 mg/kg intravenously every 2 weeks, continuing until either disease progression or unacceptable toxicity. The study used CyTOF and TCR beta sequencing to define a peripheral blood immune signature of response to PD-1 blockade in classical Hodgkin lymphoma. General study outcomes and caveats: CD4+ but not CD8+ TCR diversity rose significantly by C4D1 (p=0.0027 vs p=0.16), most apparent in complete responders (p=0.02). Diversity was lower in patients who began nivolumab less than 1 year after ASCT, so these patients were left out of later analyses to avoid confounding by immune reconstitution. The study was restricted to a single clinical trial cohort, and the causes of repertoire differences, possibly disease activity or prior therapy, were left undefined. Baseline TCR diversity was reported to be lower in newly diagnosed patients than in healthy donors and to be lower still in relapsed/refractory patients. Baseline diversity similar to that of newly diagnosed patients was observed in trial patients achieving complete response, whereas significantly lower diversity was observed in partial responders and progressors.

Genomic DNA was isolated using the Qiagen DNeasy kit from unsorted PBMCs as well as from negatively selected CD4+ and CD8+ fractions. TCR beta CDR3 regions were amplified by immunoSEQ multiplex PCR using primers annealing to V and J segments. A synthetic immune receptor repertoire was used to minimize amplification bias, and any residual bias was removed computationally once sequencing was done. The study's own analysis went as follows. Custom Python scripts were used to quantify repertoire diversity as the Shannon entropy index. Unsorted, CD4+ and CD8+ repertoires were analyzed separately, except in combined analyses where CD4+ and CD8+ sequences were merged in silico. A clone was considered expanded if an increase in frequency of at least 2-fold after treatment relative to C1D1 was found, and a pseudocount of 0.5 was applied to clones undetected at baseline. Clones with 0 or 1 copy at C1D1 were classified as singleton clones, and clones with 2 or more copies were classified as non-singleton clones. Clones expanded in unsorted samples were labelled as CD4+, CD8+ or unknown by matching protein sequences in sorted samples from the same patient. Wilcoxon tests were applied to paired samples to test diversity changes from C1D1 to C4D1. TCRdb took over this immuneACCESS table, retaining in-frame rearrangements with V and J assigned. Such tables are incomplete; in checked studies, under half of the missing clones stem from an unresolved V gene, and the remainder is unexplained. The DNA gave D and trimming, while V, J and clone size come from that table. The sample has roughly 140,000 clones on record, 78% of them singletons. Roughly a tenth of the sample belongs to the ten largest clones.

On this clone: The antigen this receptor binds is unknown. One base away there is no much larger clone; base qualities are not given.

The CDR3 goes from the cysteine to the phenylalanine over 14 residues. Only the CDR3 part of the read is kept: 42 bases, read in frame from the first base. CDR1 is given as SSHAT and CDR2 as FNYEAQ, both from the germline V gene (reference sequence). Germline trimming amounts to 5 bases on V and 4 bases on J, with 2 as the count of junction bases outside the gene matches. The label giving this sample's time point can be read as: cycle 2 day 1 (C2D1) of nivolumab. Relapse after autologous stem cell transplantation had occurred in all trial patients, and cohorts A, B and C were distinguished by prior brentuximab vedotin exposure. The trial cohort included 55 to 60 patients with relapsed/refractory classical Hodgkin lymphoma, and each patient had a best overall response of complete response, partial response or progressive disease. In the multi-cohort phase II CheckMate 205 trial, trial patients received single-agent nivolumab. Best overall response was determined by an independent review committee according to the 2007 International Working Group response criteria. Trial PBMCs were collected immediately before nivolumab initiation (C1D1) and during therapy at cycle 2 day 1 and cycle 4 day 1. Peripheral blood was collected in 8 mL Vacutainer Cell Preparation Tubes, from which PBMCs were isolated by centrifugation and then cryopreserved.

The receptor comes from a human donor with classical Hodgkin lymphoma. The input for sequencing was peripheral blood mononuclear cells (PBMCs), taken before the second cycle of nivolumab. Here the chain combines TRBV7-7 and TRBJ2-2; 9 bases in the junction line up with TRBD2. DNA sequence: TGTGCCAGCAGCCAAGCGGGGGGCACCGGGGAGCTGTTTTTT. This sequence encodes CASSQAGGTGELFF.